This record covers a single TCR beta chain. The data were obtained in a study of cytomegalovirus exposure and HLA in healthy donors. Trimming cost V 5 bases and J 4 bases; bases outside gene matches: 7. Germline V gene data show CDR1 as LGHNT and CDR2 as FRNRAP. The CDR3 extends over 14 amino acids. Sequencing was performed with immunoSEQ multiplex PCR; in TCRdb, only in-frame clones are kept and a portion is missing. The sample contains 260,000 or so clones, less than 95% of which appear only once. This sequence originates from a woman aged 25 to 39 in good health and CMV-seronegative. The chain carries TRBV12-5 and TRBJ1-2, with 7 bases that match TRBD1. The sequencing input was PBMCs. CDR3 sequence (DNA): TGTGCTAGTGGTCTCCCCGGGACAGCCTATGGCTACACCTTC. Protein sequence: CASGLPGTAYGYTF.